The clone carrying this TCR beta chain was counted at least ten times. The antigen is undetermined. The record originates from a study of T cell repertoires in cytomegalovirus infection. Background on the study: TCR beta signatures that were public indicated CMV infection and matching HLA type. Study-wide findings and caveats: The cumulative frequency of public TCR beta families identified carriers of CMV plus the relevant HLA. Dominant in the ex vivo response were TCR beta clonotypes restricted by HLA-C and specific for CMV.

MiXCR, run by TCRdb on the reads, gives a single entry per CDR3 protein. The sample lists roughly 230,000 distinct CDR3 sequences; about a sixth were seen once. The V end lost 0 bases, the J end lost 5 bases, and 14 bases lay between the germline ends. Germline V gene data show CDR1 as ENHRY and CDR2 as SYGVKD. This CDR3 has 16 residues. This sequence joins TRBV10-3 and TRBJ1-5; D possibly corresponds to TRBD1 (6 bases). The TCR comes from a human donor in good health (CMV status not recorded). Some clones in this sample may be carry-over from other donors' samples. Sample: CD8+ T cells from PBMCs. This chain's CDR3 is CAISESGQRGDQPQHF. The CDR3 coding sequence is TGTGCCATCAGTGAGTCCGGACAGAGAGGAGATCAGCCCCAGCATTTT.